This T cell receptor (beta chain) derives from a study of cytomegalovirus exposure and HLA in healthy donors. Study-wide results and caveats: It was reported that the classifier diagnosed cytomegalovirus status with high specificity and sensitivity in both the original and validation cohorts. In the 130 or so validation repertoires, more than 85% of cluster scores exceeded 0, per a later analysis. According to the study, 160 or so TCR beta chains were cytomegalovirus-associated.

This clone occurred once. What it recognizes is unknown. Germline CDR1 SEHNR, CDR2 FQNEAQ (reference sequence). This CDR3 region has 15 residues. The V gene lost 6 bases and the J gene lost 7 bases, with 16 bases spanning the gap. Profiled with immunoSEQ multiplex PCR; TCRdb holds only in-frame clones, not every one. The table records some 190,000 clones, about nine tenths of them present only once. The chain couples TRBV7-9 to TRBJ1-6; TRBD1 might be the D (5 bases). This receptor was taken from a man aged 25-45 years in good health and CMV-seropositive. Specimen: PBMCs. The CDR3: CASREGTARNSPLHF. The CDR3, as DNA: TGTGCCAGCAGAGAAGGGACCGCAAGAAATTCACCCCTCCACTTT.